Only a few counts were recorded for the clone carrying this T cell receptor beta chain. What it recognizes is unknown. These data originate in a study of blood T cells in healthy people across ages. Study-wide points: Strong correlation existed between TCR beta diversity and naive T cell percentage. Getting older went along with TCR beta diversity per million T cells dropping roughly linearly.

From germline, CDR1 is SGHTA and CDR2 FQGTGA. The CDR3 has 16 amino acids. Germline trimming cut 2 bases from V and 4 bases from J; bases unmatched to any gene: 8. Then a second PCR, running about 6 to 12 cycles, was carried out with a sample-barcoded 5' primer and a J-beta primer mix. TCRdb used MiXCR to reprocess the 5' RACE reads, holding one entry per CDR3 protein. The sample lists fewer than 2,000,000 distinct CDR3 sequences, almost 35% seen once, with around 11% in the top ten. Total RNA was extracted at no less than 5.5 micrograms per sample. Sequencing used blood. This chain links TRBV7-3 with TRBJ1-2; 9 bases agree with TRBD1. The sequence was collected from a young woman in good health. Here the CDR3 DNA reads TGTGCCAGCAGCTTAGGTGCCCCGACAGGGGGCTATGGCTACACCTTC. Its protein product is CASSLGAPTGGYGYTF.